This T cell receptor (beta chain) is from a study of shared clonotypes between healthy human individuals. Produced via immunoSEQ multiplex PCR; TCRdb's table is partial and in-frame only. This table has about 2.4 million clones, 93% appearing once. All participating donors were Caucasian adults from Nashville, Tennessee. The CDR3 extends over 16 amino acids. Deletions cut 4 bases from V and 6 bases from J, with 19 bases between. Germline CDR1 and CDR2: SGHTA and FQGNSA. Sequences were obtained from naive CD4+ T cells from PBMCs. The subset: CD45RA+ positively selected. The sequence derives from a man between 18 and 35 years old in good health. Some clones in this sample may be carry-over from other donors' samples. V gene TRBV7-2 combines with J gene TRBJ2-1, with D possibly matching TRBD2 (5 bases). The CDR3 DNA reads as TGTGCCAGCAGCTGGAGAGGGAACCAACCGGGCAATGAGCAGTTCTTC. Encoded protein: CASSWRGNQPGNEQFF. Together with reference TRBV7-2 and TRBJ2-1, the CDR3 gives the full variable domain: GAGVSQSPSNKVTEKGKDVELRCDPISGHTALYWYRQSLGQGLEFLIYFQGNSAPDKSGLPSDRFSAERTGGSVSTLTIQRTQQEDSAVYLCASSWRGNQPGNEQFFGPGTRLTVL.